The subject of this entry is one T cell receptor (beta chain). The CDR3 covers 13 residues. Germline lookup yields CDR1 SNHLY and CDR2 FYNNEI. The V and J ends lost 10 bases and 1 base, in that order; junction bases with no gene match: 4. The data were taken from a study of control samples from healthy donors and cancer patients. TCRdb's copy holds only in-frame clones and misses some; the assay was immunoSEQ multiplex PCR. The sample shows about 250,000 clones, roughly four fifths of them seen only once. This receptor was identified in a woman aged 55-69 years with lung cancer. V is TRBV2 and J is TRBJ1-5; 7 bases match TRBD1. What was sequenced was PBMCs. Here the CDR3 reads CAITGDSNQPQHF. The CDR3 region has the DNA TGTGCCATCACAGGGGACAGCAATCAGCCCCAGCATTTT.